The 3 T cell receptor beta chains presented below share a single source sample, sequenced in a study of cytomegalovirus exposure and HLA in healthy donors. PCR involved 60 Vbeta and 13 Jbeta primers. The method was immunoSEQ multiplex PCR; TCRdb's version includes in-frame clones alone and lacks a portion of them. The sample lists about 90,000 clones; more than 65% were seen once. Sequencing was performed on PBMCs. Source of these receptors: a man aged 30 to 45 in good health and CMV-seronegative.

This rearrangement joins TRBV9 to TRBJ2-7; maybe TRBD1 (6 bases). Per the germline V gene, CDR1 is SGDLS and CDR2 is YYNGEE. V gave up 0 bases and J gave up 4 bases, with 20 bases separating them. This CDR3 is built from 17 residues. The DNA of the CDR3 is TGTGCCAGCAGCGTAGAGCCAAAGACAGGTTCCACTTACGAGCAGTACTTC. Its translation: CASSVEPKTGSTYEQYF.

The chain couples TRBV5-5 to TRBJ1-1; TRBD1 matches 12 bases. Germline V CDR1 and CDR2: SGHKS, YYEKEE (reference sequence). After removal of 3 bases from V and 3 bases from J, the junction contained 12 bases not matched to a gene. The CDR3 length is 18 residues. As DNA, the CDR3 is TGTGCCAGCAGCTGGTCTCCGGGACAGGGGGCGGGGGACACTGAAGCTTTCTTT. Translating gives CASSWSPGQGAGDTEAFF.

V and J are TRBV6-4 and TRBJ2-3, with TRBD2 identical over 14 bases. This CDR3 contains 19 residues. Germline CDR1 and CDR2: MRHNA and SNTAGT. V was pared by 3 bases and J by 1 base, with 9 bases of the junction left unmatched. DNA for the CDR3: TGTGCCAGCAGTGATAGTTGGACTAGCGGGGGGCTCGGCACAGATACGCAGTATTTT. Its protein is CASSDSWTSGGLGTDTQYF.